This T cell receptor beta chain was recorded in a study of siplizumab effects on memory and regulatory T cells. Broader study findings: Some alloreactive sequences were traceable to unstimulated CD4+ memory cells, and siplizumab significantly reduced them. Memory cells seemed less diverse than naive T cells, which seemed major alloresponse contributors.

TCRdb's table, derived via immunoSEQ multiplex PCR, lists solely in-frame clones and lacks some. Of roughly 75,000 clones in the sample, roughly 93% were seen once. The V end lost 1 base, the J end lost 4 bases, and 2 bases lay between the germline ends. The germline V gene encodes CDR1 MGHRA and CDR2 YSYEKL. The CDR3 has 12 amino acids. Notes on this clone: Its antigen is currently unknown.

The V and J genes are TRBV4-1 and TRBJ1-5; D remains unclear. This clonotype originated in a human donor in good health. Material for sequencing was CD8+ T cells sorted from blood. The CDR3 sequence: CASSQGNQPQHF. CDR3 DNA: TGCGCCAGCAGCCAAGGAAATCAGCCCCAGCATTTT.